This T cell receptor (beta chain) was recorded in a study of OX40 agonist ivuxolimab in advanced cancers. Method: immunoSEQ multiplex PCR; TCRdb's copy keeps in-frame clones and lacks some. The sample gives under 85,000 clones, 85% of which show up once; 2.5% to 3.5% is in the top ten. Concerning this clone itself: No antigen is known for it.

Germline values: CDR1 SGDLS, CDR2 YYNGEE. The CDR3 has 16 amino acids. V dropped 7 bases and J dropped 0 bases, with 18 bases sitting between them. Study results and limitations: Clonal expansion was seen in CD4+ and CD8+ blood T cells by week 6 at 0.1 to 3.0 mg/kg.

The sequencing used CD4+ or CD8+ T cells sorted from blood, collected in a trial of the OX40 agonist ivuxolimab. V gene TRBV9 combines with J gene TRBJ2-3; TRBD1 is a possible D gene (5 bases). The clonotype comes from an adult with an advanced solid tumor such as melanoma, head and neck, liver or kidney cancer. CDR3 sequence (DNA): TGTGCCAGCGGCCGCTTCATGGGGCTTAGCACAGATACGCAGTATTTT. Translation: CASGRFMGLSTDTQYF.